This TCR beta chain originates from a study of vaccination and CD4 T cells after COVID-19. Study details: Spike peptides, overlapping and drawn from SARS-CoV-2, HCoV-NL63, HCoV-OC43 and HCoV-229E, were used to stimulate cells. In the control cultures, a CEFX pool, an HIV-1 Nef pool, or no peptide was supplied. Study-wide results and caveats: Convalescent patients' vaccine-specific clones were spike mono-reactive in 304 of 307 cases.

V lost 5 bases, J lost 5 bases, and 8 bases stayed unmatched. The CDR3 contains 15 residues. Per germline, CDR1 SGHTA and CDR2 FQGTGA. Only a few counts were recorded for this clonotype. The antigen remains unidentified. Stated treatment: approximately nine-day PBMC culture with coronavirus spike peptide pools or control peptides (ViraFEST assay). CD4+ T cells of the unexposed donor were collected before the COVID-19 pandemic (2011-2018). Sequenced with the Oncomine TCR Beta short-read assay was DNA taken from cultured CD4+ T cells. The source of extracted genomic DNA was cultured CD4+ T cells. A single record per CDR3 protein comes from TCRdb applying MiXCR to the PCR reads. The profile shows some 11,000 distinct CDR3 sequences, about 40% of them singletons.

The sequenced sample was CD4+ T cells from blood, cultured in vitro. The TCR was taken from a human donor in good health. The chain recombines TRBV7-3 with TRBJ2-5; 10 nucleotides line up with TRBD1. The CDR3 bases are TGTGCCAGCAGCCCACGGGACAGGGGTAGGGAGACCCAGTACTTC. This translates into CASSPRDRGRETQYF.